This T cell receptor (beta chain) was recovered during a study of beta chain features in type 1 diabetes. Trimming left V 5 bases short and J 3 bases short, with 8 bases between. Germline CDR1 reads SQVTM; CDR2 reads ANQGSEA. The CDR3 is 12 residues long. As every portion of the isolated RNA was reverse transcribed, the sequencing read expressed TCRB transcripts. The protocol was immunoSEQ multiplex PCR, while the TCRdb copy is restricted to in-frame clones and leaves out a portion. The table lists hundreds of thousands of clones, about 70% of them singletons. This receptor was identified in a man aged 25-45 years in good health. The sample taken for sequencing was naive CD4+ T cells from blood. V usage is TRBV29-1 and J usage is TRBJ2-1, with D hard to call. The CDR3: CSVQPVYNEQFF. The CDR3 bases are TGCAGCGTTCAGCCCGTCTACAATGAGCAGTTCTTC.